The 27 T cell receptor beta chains below were found in one sample sequenced in a study of cytomegalovirus exposure and HLA in healthy donors. The study ran its PCR with 60 Vbeta and 13 Jbeta primers. Produced via immunoSEQ multiplex PCR; TCRdb's table is partial and in-frame only. Here the sample spans around 140,000 clones, about 79% being singletons. Sequenced material: PBMCs. These receptors were collected from a female donor in good health and CMV-seropositive.

The chain carries TRBV7-6 and TRBJ2-1, with a tentative D call TRBD1 (5 bases). This CDR3 is built from 15 residues. The germline CDR1 and CDR2 sequences are SGHVS and FNYEAQ. The V end was cut by 5 bases, the J end by 0 bases, with 11 bases between. As DNA, the CDR3 is TGTGCCAGCAGCGAGCAGGGTCTCTCCTACAATGAGCAGTTCTTC. Its protein product is CASSEQGLSYNEQFF.

This clone has just a few counts. The V gene is TRBV5-6, the J gene TRBJ1-5, with 9 nucleotides matching TRBD1. The CDR3 consists of 15 residues. Trimming removed 3 bases from V and 2 bases from J; junction bases left unmatched: 3. CDR1 and CDR2 (germline): SGHDT, YYEEEE. The chain's CDR3 is CASSSRQGGNQPQHF. The CDR3 DNA follows: TGTGCCAGCAGCTCACGACAGGGGGGCAATCAGCCCCAGCATTTT.

In its sample, this clone was seen a few times. The rearrangement joins TRBV10-3 to TRBJ1-2; TRBD1 matches at 8 bases. This CDR3 region has 14 residues. Germline V gives CDR1 ENHRY, CDR2 SYGVKD. Trimming took 9 bases from V and 6 from J; bases not matched to a gene: 12. This CDR3 is CAIRTGYVVDGYTF. The CDR3 DNA is TGTGCCATTCGGACAGGGTACGTTGTGGATGGCTACACCTTC.

This clone was recorded only once. The genes are TRBV2 and TRBJ2-1, with 10 bases identical to TRBD2. This CDR3 has 16 amino acids. Germline assignment: CDR1 SNHLY and CDR2 FYNNEI. J lost 5 bases, V lost 8 bases, and 12 bases had no gene match. The CDR3, as DNA: TGTGCCAGCCGGGGTTTGGCTAGCGGGAGTCACAATGAGCAGTTCTTC. Encoded protein: CASRGLASGSHNEQFF.

DNA for the CDR3: TGTGCCAGCAGCGATCTTGGGGTGACAGGGCTAGACGAGCAGTACTTC. This codes for CASSDLGVTGLDEQYF. The chain combines TRBV5-6 with TRBJ2-7, with 7 positions matching TRBD1. Germline CDR1 SGHDT, CDR2 YYEEEE. The J segment lost 5 bases and the V segment lost 4 bases, leaving 15 bases of the junction unmatched. The CDR3 runs to 16 residues.

The rearrangement links TRBV6-6 to TRBJ2-1; D not resolved. The V end lost 5 bases, the J end lost 5 bases, and 13 bases lay between the germline ends. The germline gives CDR1 MNHNY, CDR2 SVGAGI (reference sequence). The CDR3 is 14 residues long. The CDR3 region is CASSPGWSDNEQFF. CDR3 nucleotide sequence: TGTGCCAGCAGTCCCGGGTGGAGCGACAATGAGCAGTTCTTC.

This clone occurred a few times. The chain links TRBV7-2 to TRBJ2-1, with TRBD2 matching 7 bases. Losses at the gene ends were 3 bases for V and 5 bases for J; bases not matched to a gene: 7. In germline, CDR1 is SGHTA, CDR2 FQGNSA. This CDR3 region has 15 residues. The CDR3 sequence: CASSLLAGVNNEQFF. The CDR3 coding sequence is TGTGCCAGCAGCTTGCTTGCGGGAGTGAACAATGAGCAGTTCTTC. Full variable domain (remainder filled in from reference TRBV7-2 and TRBJ2-1): GAGVSQSPSNKVTEKGKDVELRCDPISGHTALYWYRQSLGQGLEFLIYFQGNSAPDKSGLPSDRFSAERTGGSVSTLTIQRTQQEDSAVYLCASSLLAGVNNEQFFGPGTRLTVL.

About this clone itself: Other DNA sequences in the sample encode the same CDR3. This rearrangement joins TRBV15 to TRBJ2-5, with D uncertain. The CDR3 has 15 amino acids. Germline CDR1 and CDR2: LNHNV and YYDKDF (reference sequence). The ends were cut back, 1 base at V and 1 base at J, with 10 bases in the middle. CDR3 sequence reads: CATSRVMSPQETQYF. CDR3 coding DNA: TGTGCCACCAGCAGAGTAATGAGTCCCCAAGAGACCCAGTACTTC. The complete variable domain, with remaining parts taken from reference TRBV15 and TRBJ2-5, reads DAMVIQNPRYQVTQFGKPVTLSCSQTLNHNVMYWYQQKSSQAPKLLFHYYDKDFNNEADTPDNFQSRRPNTSFCFLDIRSPGLGDTAMYLCATSRVMSPQETQYFGPGTRLLVL.

This sequence joins TRBV6-5 and TRBJ2-7, with a tentative D call TRBD2 (6 bases). The CDR3 extends over 15 amino acids. Germline CDR1 is MNHEY and CDR2 is SVGAGI. Trimming pared 0 bases from V and 1 base from J, leaving 10 bases between. DNA of the CDR3: TGTGCCAGCAGTTACTCGGCGGGGAAGTCCTACGAGCAGTACTTC. This translates into CASSYSAGKSYEQYF.

This clone was detected only once. The J gene is TRBJ2-6, the V gene TRBV15, with 8 bases aligning to TRBD1. The J segment lost 0 bases and the V segment lost 0 bases, leaving 10 bases of the junction unmatched. From germline, CDR1 is LNHNV and CDR2 YYDKDF (reference sequence). This CDR3 spans 20 amino acids. This CDR3 reads CATSRDSGDRGHSGANVLTF. In DNA form, the CDR3 reads TGTGCCACCAGCAGAGATTCCGGCGACAGGGGTCACTCTGGGGCCAACGTCCTGACTTTC.

This clone was detected only once. V usage is TRBV5-1 and J usage is TRBJ1-1; D possibly corresponds to TRBD1 (5 bases). V lost 4 bases to trimming and J lost 1 base, with 11 bases between them. Germline lookup yields CDR1 SGHRS and CDR2 YFSETQ. The CDR3 totals 14 residues. This CDR3 reads CASSPGLQNTEAFF. Here the CDR3 DNA reads TGCGCCAGCAGCCCGGGACTTCAGAACACTGAAGCTTTCTTT.

The V and J genes are TRBV28 and TRBJ1-1, with D hard to call. V shed 5 bases and J shed 4 bases, with 20 bases lying between them. The CDR3 covers 16 residues. Germline CDR1 reads MDHEN; CDR2 reads SYDVKM. The CDR3 DNA sequence: TGTGCCAGCAGTATTACTCGGACCGCCGGGAGCACTGAAGCTTTCTTT. Protein: CASSITRTAGSTEAFF.

This chain joins TRBV10-3 and TRBJ1-1, with TRBD1 identical over 12 bases. Germline V lookup: CDR1 ENHRY, CDR2 SYGVKD. The CDR3 loop spans 14 amino acids. J lost 5 bases, V lost 10 bases, and 8 bases had no gene match. The CDR3 coding sequence is TGTGCCACCAGGGGACAGGGGGCGCGGACTGAAGCTTTCTTT. As protein: CATRGQGARTEAFF.

In this sample, this clone turned up a few times. The chain carries TRBV5-1 and TRBJ2-7; no firm D call. The germline gives CDR1 SGHRS, CDR2 YFSETQ. The CDR3 sequence is 10 residues long. With 4 bases removed from V and 6 bases from J, the gap between germline ends came to 5 bases. CDR3 DNA: TGCGCCAGCAGCCCCTTCGAGCAGTACTTC. This codes for CASSPFEQYF.

To note about this clone: The junction and the germline gene differ at one end; a read error may be behind it. The chain joins TRBV19 to TRBJ1-2; the D gene is possibly TRBD1 (5 bases). The CDR3 totals 12 residues. Germline-derived CDR1 and CDR2 are LNHDA and SQIVND (reference sequence). This CDR3 is CASSIAQGGYPF. CDR3 nucleotide sequence: TGTGCCAGTAGTATCGCCCAGGGTGGCTACCCCTTC.

The chain combines TRBV28 with TRBJ1-2; D unclear. V was cut by 3 bases and J by 4 bases, with 12 bases left in between. The V gene's germline CDR1 is MDHEN and CDR2 SYDVKM. CDR3 length: 14 residues. CDR3 residues: CASSLGRAGYGYTF. CDR3 coding DNA: TGTGCCAGCAGTTTGGGGAGGGCCGGCTATGGCTACACCTTC.

The chain couples TRBV27 to TRBJ2-5; 11 bases are a match to TRBD2. The J call may be wrong; the DNA end is better matched by TRBJ2-7. The CDR3 is 13 amino acids. Per germline, CDR1 MNHEY and CDR2 SMNVEV (reference sequence). The CDR3 spells CASTTSGNSEQYF. In DNA form, the CDR3 reads TGTGCCAGCACGACTAGCGGGAATTCCGAGCAGTACTTC.

For this clone: The sample has other DNA sequences that encode this CDR3 too. The gene calls are TRBV9 and TRBJ2-2; D gene unclear. V was pared by 0 bases and J by 6 bases, with 6 bases between. CDR3 length: 13 amino acids. Looked up from germline, CDR1 is SGDLS and CDR2 is YYNGEE. The CDR3 protein is CASSVDSPGELFF. CDR3 DNA sequence: TGTGCCAGCAGCGTAGATAGCCCCGGGGAGCTGTTTTTT.

This clone has a handful of counts. V gene TRBV19 combines with J gene TRBJ1-1; D is undetermined. CDR3 length: 14 amino acids. Germline CDR1 reads LNHDA; CDR2 reads SQIVND (reference sequence). Trimming cost V 3 bases and J 5 bases, with 13 bases left between them. CDR3 DNA: TGTGCCAGTAGTATCACTCAGGTCTCAACTGAAGCTTTCTTT. Encoded protein: CASSITQVSTEAFF.

V is TRBV30 and J is TRBJ2-1; D is perhaps TRBD2 (5 bases). The length of the CDR3 is 12 residues. Trimming removed 2 bases from V and 7 bases from J, with 9 bases in between. Germline V gene lookup returns CDR1 GTSNPN and CDR2 SVGIG (reference sequence). CDR3 region: CAWSWSGNEQFF. CDR3 DNA sequence: TGTGCCTGGAGTTGGTCGGGGAATGAGCAGTTCTTC.

J is TRBJ1-2 and V is TRBV28, with 9 bases matching TRBD1. V lost 5 bases to trimming and J lost 6 bases; unmatched junction nucleotides: 10. Germline CDR1 MDHEN, CDR2 SYDVKM. This CDR3 is 15 amino acids long. For the CDR3, the DNA is TGTGCCAGCAGTCCGATCCCACAGGGGGCGCATGGCTACACCTTC. This translates into CASSPIPQGAHGYTF.

The gene calls are TRBV19 and TRBJ1-1; no clear D. Trimming shortened V by 1 base and J by 1 base, and 10 bases separated the two germline ends. CDR3 length: 15 amino acids. Germline V gene lookup returns CDR1 LNHDA and CDR2 SQIVND (reference sequence). The CDR3 is CASSIGAGSNTEAFF. In DNA, the CDR3 is TGTGCCAGTAGTATAGGTGCAGGTTCGAACACTGAAGCTTTCTTT.

V usage is TRBV7-3 and J usage is TRBJ2-2; 8 bases match TRBD2. Unmatched junction bases numbered 8, after V lost 4 bases and J lost 7 bases. The CDR3 totals 15 residues. Germline V gene sequence: CDR1 SGHTA, CDR2 FQGTGA. CDR3 DNA: TGTGCCAGCAGCTCGGCCGGGAGGGCCAGCGGGGAGCTGTTTTTT. Amino acids: CASSSAGRASGELFF.

The chain joins TRBV10-3 to TRBJ2-5; TRBD1 agrees at 7 bases. V shed 5 bases and J 9 bases; nucleotides not matched to a gene: 6. The CDR3 extends over 12 amino acids. Germline V gene data show CDR1 as ENHRY and CDR2 as SYGVKD. CDR3 sequence (DNA): TGTGCCATCAGTACAGGGGAGATGGCCCAGTACTTC. This gives the protein CAISTGEMAQYF.

The rearrangement joins TRBV9 to TRBJ2-2, with TRBD1 matching over 7 bases. After removal of 1 base from V and 4 bases from J, the junction contained 10 bases not matched to a gene. Germline V lookup: CDR1 SGDLS, CDR2 YYNGEE. There are 17 residues in the CDR3. The CDR3 reads CASSVPSGTETTGELFF. In DNA, the CDR3 is TGTGCCAGCAGCGTACCCTCCGGGACAGAGACCACCGGGGAGCTGTTTTTT.

The rearrangement links TRBV19 to TRBJ2-3, with 7 bases matching TRBD2. The length of the CDR3 is 15 residues. From germline, CDR1 is LNHDA and CDR2 SQIVND (reference sequence). The J segment lost 6 bases and the V segment lost 4 bases, leaving 10 bases of the junction unmatched. In nucleotides, the CDR3 is TGTGCCAGTAGTACCGGACTAGTCGGCTTGGATACGCAGTATTTT. Amino acid sequence: CASSTGLVGLDTQYF. Full variable domain (missing parts from reference TRBV19 and TRBJ2-3): DGGITQSPKYLFRKEGQNVTLSCEQNLNHDAMYWYRQDPGQGLRLIYYSQIVNDFQKGDIAEGYSVSREKKESFPLTVTSAQKNPTAFYLCASSTGLVGLDTQYFGPGTRLTVL.

The J gene is TRBJ2-5, the V gene TRBV5-1; the match to TRBD1 covers 10 bases. J was trimmed by 5 bases and V by 3 bases; bases with no gene match: 4. The length of the CDR3 is 14 residues. Germline V CDR1 and CDR2: SGHRS, YFSETQ. The CDR3 sequence: CASSSTGGSETQYF. DNA for the CDR3: TGCGCCAGCAGCTCGACAGGGGGCTCGGAGACCCAGTACTTC. The full variable domain, with the rest looked up from reference TRBV5-1 and TRBJ2-5, is KAGVTQTPRYLIKTRGQQVTLSCSPISGHRSVSWYQQTPGQGLQFLFEYFSETQRNKGNFPGRFSGRQFSNSRSEMNVSTLELGDSALYLCASSSTGGSETQYFGPGTRLLVL.